Listed here are 27 T cell receptor beta chains from one sample, sequenced in a study of shared clonotypes between healthy human individuals. Using immunoSEQ multiplex PCR, the repertoire was profiled, and TCRdb retains in-frame clones only, with some absent. Of about 680,000 clones in the sample, about 91% were seen once. CD45RO-negative cells were positively selected for CCR7, leaving out terminally differentiated effector memory CD45RA+ cells. Sample: naive CD8+ T cells sorted from blood. These receptors were collected from a young man in good health.

The gene calls are TRBV6-5 and TRBJ2-2; 7 bases are shared with TRBD2. The V gene's germline CDR1 is MNHEY and CDR2 SVGAGI. Germline trimming cut 4 bases from V and 4 bases from J; bases unmatched to any gene: 6. The CDR3 has 15 residues. CDR3 sequence (DNA): TGTGCCAGCAGTTCGGGAGGCCGGGGCACCGGGGAGCTGTTTTTT. Amino acids: CASSSGGRGTGELFF.

This sequence joins TRBV7-6 and TRBJ2-7, with TRBD2 as a possible D gene (5 bases). Germline-derived CDR1 and CDR2 are SGHVS and FNYEAQ. Trimming left V 3 bases short and J 3 bases short, with 21 bases between. The CDR3 covers 17 residues. The CDR3 spells CASSFATWVGELYEQYF. DNA for the CDR3: TGTGCCAGCAGCTTCGCCACTTGGGTGGGAGAGCTCTACGAGCAGTACTTC.

The chain employs TRBV9 and TRBJ2-1, with no clear D. The length of the CDR3 is 15 residues. Trimming stripped 4 bases from V and 0 bases from J, with 11 bases between. Germline CDR1 SGDLS, CDR2 YYNGEE. The CDR3 is CASSPPTSSYNEQFF. CDR3 bases: TGTGCCAGCAGCCCTCCAACGAGCTCCTACAATGAGCAGTTCTTC.

The chain uses TRBV7-6 and TRBJ1-5, with TRBD1 identical over 10 bases. Germline values: CDR1 SGHVS, CDR2 FNYEAQ. This CDR3 is built from 18 residues. V lost 5 bases, J lost 2 bases, and 12 bases stayed unmatched. CDR3 bases: TGTGCCAGCAGCAATATCGCGGGACAGGGGTCGGGCAATCAGCCCCAGCATTTT. Its translation is CASSNIAGQGSGNQPQHF.

The chain links TRBV6-5 to TRBJ2-1; D remains ambiguous. The V end lost 4 bases, the J end lost 9 bases, and 10 bases lay between the germline ends. The CDR3 has 12 residues. Per the germline V gene, CDR1 is MNHEY and CDR2 is SVGAGI. The chain's CDR3 is CASSSSTPEQFF. Written as DNA, the CDR3 is TGTGCCAGCAGTTCATCAACTCCTGAGCAGTTCTTC.

The chain recombines TRBV6-5 with TRBJ2-5, with D perhaps given as TRBD1 or TRBD2 (5 bases each). The germline CDR1 and CDR2 sequences are MNHEY and SVGAGI. Trimming took off 2 bases at V and 4 bases at J, with 14 bases between the two ends. The CDR3 sequence is 15 residues long. CDR3 loop: CASSYGDLTSETQYF. The CDR3 DNA reads as TGTGCCAGCAGTTACGGGGACCTAACTTCAGAGACCCAGTACTTC.

V usage is TRBV27 and J usage is TRBJ1-5; D call uncertain. There are 12 residues in the CDR3. CDR1 and CDR2 (germline): MNHEY, SMNVEV (reference sequence). The V gene lost 4 bases and the J gene lost 3 bases, with 4 bases spanning the gap. The DNA for the CDR3 is TGTGCCAGCAGTTCCATCAATCAGCCCCAGCATTTT. Its protein is CASSSINQPQHF.

V and J are TRBV28 and TRBJ1-2; 9 nucleotides agree with TRBD1. The J segment lost 3 bases and the V segment lost 7 bases, leaving 6 bases of the junction unmatched. Germline values: CDR1 MDHEN, CDR2 SYDVKM. CDR3 length: 14 amino acids. CDR3 amino acids: CASKPQGADYGYTF. The DNA for the CDR3 is TGTGCCAGCAAACCACAGGGGGCCGACTATGGCTACACCTTC.

V gene TRBV5-4 combines with J gene TRBJ1-1; no definite D call. The CDR3 extends over 16 amino acids. Trimming shortened V by 2 bases and J by 6 bases, and 20 bases separated the two germline ends. From germline, CDR1 is SGHNT and CDR2 YYREEE (reference sequence). This chain's CDR3 is CASSFPGSAEVAEAFF. The CDR3 nucleotides read TGTGCCAGCAGCTTTCCCGGGTCCGCCGAGGTGGCTGAAGCTTTCTTT.

V and J are TRBV19 and TRBJ2-1; D ambiguous. Germline V gene data show CDR1 as LNHDA and CDR2 as SQIVND (reference sequence). Trimming cost V 1 base and J 5 bases, with 18 bases left between them. This CDR3 comprises 17 residues. CDR3 region: CASSIGGRSAANNEQFF. CDR3 nucleotide sequence: TGTGCCAGTAGTATAGGTGGTAGGAGCGCGGCTAACAATGAGCAGTTCTTC.

This chain links TRBV27 with TRBJ2-3; 10 bases map to TRBD2. Germline CDR1 is MNHEY and CDR2 is SMNVEV (reference sequence). The CDR3 has 15 residues. After removal of 7 bases from V and 3 bases from J, the junction contained 7 bases not matched to a gene. The CDR3 region has the DNA TGTGCCAGCAACAACCTAGCGGGAGAGACAGATACGCAGTATTTT. As protein: CASNNLAGETDTQYF.

The CDR3: CATSRDLFSYNEQFF. The CDR3 bases are TGTGCCACCAGCAGAGATCTGTTTTCCTACAATGAGCAGTTCTTC. The chain recombines TRBV15 with TRBJ2-1; D remains unclear. Germline V gene sequence: CDR1 LNHNV, CDR2 YYDKDF (reference sequence). CDR3 length: 15 residues. Trimming cost V 0 bases and J 1 base, with 7 bases left between them.

This CDR3 reads CASSHRGMNTEAFF. The CDR3 DNA follows: TGTGCCAGCAGTCATAGGGGCATGAACACTGAAGCTTTCTTT. The J gene is TRBJ1-1, the V gene TRBV28, with D possibly being TRBD1 (5 bases). V lost 5 bases and J 0 bases, leaving 10 bases between the germline ends. Germline assignment: CDR1 MDHEN and CDR2 SYDVKM. The CDR3 is made up of 14 amino acids.

The chain has TRBV11-2 and TRBJ2-2; 7 nucleotides line up with TRBD1. Germline-derived CDR1 and CDR2 are SGHAT and FQNNGV. The CDR3 totals 16 residues. The junction had 4 bases not matched to a gene; V was cut back by 1 base and J by 2 bases. This CDR3 is CASSLGRQGNTGELFF. DNA of the CDR3: TGTGCCAGCAGCTTAGGAAGACAGGGCAACACCGGGGAGCTGTTTTTT.

This clone was detected ten times or more. The V call is TRBV28, the J call TRBJ2-5, with D uncertain. CDR3 length: 14 residues. V gave up 0 bases and J gave up 0 bases, with 5 bases separating them. In germline, CDR1 is MDHEN, CDR2 SYDVKM. CDR3 residues: CASSLWGNQETQYF. The CDR3 DNA reads TGTGCCAGCAGTTTATGGGGGAACCAAGAGACCCAGTACTTC. The complete variable domain, with remaining parts taken from reference TRBV28 and TRBJ2-5, reads DVKVTQSSRYLVKRTGEKVFLECVQDMDHENMFWYRQDPGLGLRLIYFSYDVKMKEKGDIPEGYSVSREKKERFSLILESASTNQTSMYLCASSLWGNQETQYFGPGTRLLVL.

The rearrangement joins TRBV20-1 to TRBJ2-7, with D unresolved. This CDR3 spans 11 amino acids. V shed 0 bases and J shed 3 bases, with 3 bases lying between them. Germline CDR1 reads DFQATT; CDR2 reads SNEGSKA (reference sequence). CDR3: CSAREHYEQYF. The CDR3 DNA is TGCAGTGCTAGAGAACACTACGAGCAGTACTTC.

DNA of the CDR3: TGTGCCAGCAGTTTAGTCGGGCAGGGGGGTTACGAGCAGTACTTC. This gives the protein CASSLVGQGGYEQYF. The rearrangement joins TRBV27 to TRBJ2-7; D possibly corresponds to TRBD1 (7 bases). Germline values: CDR1 MNHEY, CDR2 SMNVEV (reference sequence). The CDR3 is made up of 15 amino acids. V lost 2 bases to trimming and J lost 4 bases, with 15 bases between them.

The V gene is TRBV5-5, the J gene TRBJ2-7; weak D call: TRBD1 (6 bases). CDR3 size: 13 residues. The germline V gene has CDR1 SGHKS and CDR2 YYEKEE (reference sequence). V was cut by 4 bases and J by 1 base, with 9 bases left in between. Written as DNA, the CDR3 is TGTGCCAGCAGCGAAACAGGGTCCTACGAGCAGTACTTC. Amino acids: CASSETGSYEQYF.

The chain joins TRBV7-9 to TRBJ2-3; D is possibly TRBD2 (6 bases). The length of the CDR3 is 15 residues. Trimming removed 5 bases at V and 1 base at J, with 13 bases between. Per the germline V gene, CDR1 is SEHNR and CDR2 is FQNEAQ (reference sequence). The DNA of the CDR3 is TGTGCCAGCAGCCCCCGGGAGATTCGCACAGATACGCAGTATTTT. It is translated as CASSPREIRTDTQYF.

CDR3 coding DNA: TGTGCCAGCAGTGTTACAAGAGGTGAGCAGTTCTTC. This codes for CASSVTRGEQFF. This chain connects TRBV27 to TRBJ2-1; no reliable D call. Per the germline V gene, CDR1 is MNHEY and CDR2 is SMNVEV (reference sequence). The CDR3 spans 12 residues. Trimming left V 5 bases short and J 9 bases short, with 11 bases between.

CDR3 sequence reads: CASSQRQGFTEAFF. The CDR3 DNA follows: TGTGCCAGCAGCCAGCGACAGGGTTTCACTGAAGCTTTCTTT. V gene TRBV7-8 combines with J gene TRBJ1-1; 7 bases are shared with TRBD1. This CDR3 contains 14 residues. The V gene end was trimmed by 5 bases and the J gene end by 4 bases; junction bases not matched to a gene: 7. The germline V gene encodes CDR1 SGHVS and CDR2 FQNEAQ.

J is TRBJ2-1 and V is TRBV28, with TRBD2 matching 9 bases. With 3 bases clipped from V and 6 bases from J, the junction kept 6 bases outside the gene matches. The CDR3 extends over 15 amino acids. Germline V gene lookup returns CDR1 MDHEN and CDR2 SYDVKM. CDR3 coding DNA: TGTGCCAGCAGTTTTTTTGCGGGAGGGAGCAATGAGCAGTTCTTC. Residues: CASSFFAGGSNEQFF.

This chain connects TRBV27 to TRBJ1-5, with a weak D call TRBD1 (5 bases). Germline CDR1 reads MNHEY; CDR2 reads SMNVEV (reference sequence). V lost 3 bases to trimming and J lost 4 bases, with 13 bases between them. This CDR3 spans 15 amino acids. CDR3 sequence: CASSFSGSSNQPQHF. CDR3 sequence (DNA): TGTGCCAGCAGTTTCTCAGGGTCATCAAATCAGCCCCAGCATTTT.

This chain connects TRBV19 to TRBJ2-2; D is unclear. Germline V gene sequence: CDR1 LNHDA, CDR2 SQIVND (reference sequence). This CDR3 has 12 residues. The germline V and J ends were trimmed by 3 bases and 7 bases, with 6 bases remaining between them. CDR3 amino acids: CASSMSHGELFF. Written as DNA, the CDR3 is TGTGCCAGTAGTATGTCTCACGGGGAGCTGTTTTTT.

The chain joins TRBV6-1 to TRBJ1-2, with D possibly being TRBD1 (5 bases). Germline V gene data show CDR1 as MNHNS and CDR2 as SASEGT. CDR3 length equals 12 residues. V lost 6 bases and J lost 2, with 7 bases in between. The CDR3 DNA reads as TGTGCCAGCAGCCGGGACAACTATGGCTACACCTTC. Its protein is CASSRDNYGYTF.

The chain uses TRBV5-1 and TRBJ2-7; tentative D call: TRBD1 (6 bases). V lost 6 bases and J 2 bases, leaving 12 bases between the germline ends. This CDR3 has 13 amino acids. Germline CDR1 SGHRS, CDR2 YFSETQ. The CDR3 reads CASKEDSPYEQYF. The CDR3 DNA follows: TGCGCCAGCAAGGAGGACAGTCCCTACGAGCAGTACTTC.

J is TRBJ2-7 and V is TRBV7-8, with TRBD2 identical over 7 bases. Germline CDR1 is SGHVS and CDR2 is FQNEAQ. This CDR3 is 16 amino acids long. With 0 bases clipped from V and 1 base from J, the junction kept 6 bases outside the gene matches. The CDR3: CASSLAVGEGSYEQYF. CDR3 in DNA: TGTGCCAGCAGCTTAGCGGTGGGGGAGGGATCCTACGAGCAGTACTTC.